This T cell receptor (beta chain) was obtained from a study of CD8 T cell repertoires and HIV-1 epitope variants. The overall study: Separate wells received one of Twenty-five Gag or Nef variant peptides. Separate from the cultures, 1M uncultured T cells served as baseline. Controls were a CMV, EBV and flu peptide pool, Ebola AY9 negative control, and no-peptide well. Study-wide points: Nef KF9 drew roughly five clonotypes and HW9 one, without TAALDMSHF responses.

The germline V and J ends were trimmed by 7 bases and 1 base, with 11 bases remaining between them. The CDR3 is made up of 13 amino acids. Per the germline V gene, CDR1 is SGHNT and CDR2 is YYREEE (reference sequence). Turning to this clone: The antigen remains unidentified.

The assay was immunoSEQ multiplex PCR, and TCRdb's table has in-frame clones only and misses some. Of 5,500 to 7,500 clones in the sample, 60% to 80% were seen once. V gene TRBV5-4 combines with J gene TRBJ1-2, with no clear D. This receptor was taken from a male donor with HIV. Sequencing input: cultured CD8+ T cells derived from PBMCs. As DNA, the CDR3 is TGTGCCAGCTTAGACGCGGATAACTATGGCTACACCTTC. Its translation: CASLDADNYGYTF.